Shown below are 2 T cell receptor beta chains from a single sample sequenced in a study of CD8 T cells in ankylosing spondylitis. TCRdb re-analysed the 5' RACE reads in MiXCR, keeping a single row per CDR3 protein. The data contain 300,000 to 350,000 distinct CDR3 sequences, about 15% of them singletons. The sequencing sample was made of blood, either unsorted or a sorted T cell fraction (not recorded which). These receptors originate from a male donor with ankylosing spondylitis or in good health (not recorded which).

There are many counts of this clonotype. The chain couples TRBV15 to TRBJ2-5, with TRBD1 matching 7 bases. Per germline, CDR1 LNHNV and CDR2 YYDKDF (reference sequence). The V segment lost 3 bases and the J segment 4 bases; nucleotides outside the gene matches: 2. The CDR3 length is 13 residues. The CDR3 sequence: CATSRDRRETQYF. The CDR3 region has the DNA TGTGCCACCAGCAGGGACAGGAGAGAGACCCAGTACTTC.

This clonotype was detected only a few times. The V call is TRBV5-1, the J call TRBJ1-2; a weak D match, TRBD1 (6 bases). This CDR3 contains 14 residues. CDR1 is SGHRS and CDR2 is YFSETQ in the germline V gene. The germline V and J ends were trimmed by 4 bases and 2 bases, with 12 bases remaining between them. CDR3 sequence (DNA): TGCGCCAGCAGCCTCTCGGACAGAAACTATGGCTACACCTTC. This codes for CASSLSDRNYGYTF.